Each of the 21 T cell receptor beta chains below was sequenced from the same sample in a study of vaccination and CD4 T cells after COVID-19. These receptors' antigens are unknown. Regarding time point: late sampling 161 to 241 days after vaccination in a few convalescent patients. Indicated treatment: approximately 9-day PBMC culture with coronavirus spike peptide pools or control peptides (ViraFEST assay). CD4+ T cells that had been cultured provided DNA sequenced with the Oncomine TCR Beta short-read assay. In TCRdb, the PCR reads were re-called with MiXCR into one record per CDR3 protein. The sample comprises some 22,000 distinct CDR3 sequences, around 37% of which are singletons, and around 8.4% rests with the top ten. The sequencing here drew on CD4+ T cells from blood, cultured in vitro, taken about 7 months after SARS-CoV-2 vaccination. Every receptor here comes from a human donor who had recovered from COVID-19.

The V and J genes are TRBV5-4 and TRBJ1-1; 8 nucleotides align to TRBD1. Per germline, CDR1 SGHNT and CDR2 YYREEE (reference sequence). V lost 4 bases and J lost 3; bases outside the gene matches: 11. CDR3 length: 16 residues. The CDR3 DNA is TGTGCCAGCAGCCTGGCAGGGGGCAGGAAGGACACTGAAGCTTTCTTT. Residues: CASSLAGGRKDTEAFF.

This clonotype was found a few times. The J gene is TRBJ2-5, the V gene TRBV19, with TRBD1 matching 9 bases. Losses at the gene ends were 6 bases for V and 5 bases for J; bases not matched to a gene: 10. Per germline, CDR1 LNHDA and CDR2 SQIVND (reference sequence). This CDR3 contains 15 residues. CDR3 protein: CASRQQGALLETQYF. The CDR3 region has the DNA TGTGCCAGTAGGCAACAGGGGGCGTTATTGGAGACCCAGTACTTC.

This clonotype was detected only a few times. V gene TRBV20-1 combines with J gene TRBJ2-2, with TRBD2 as a possible D gene (5 bases). Trimming stripped 1 base from V and 0 bases from J, with 9 bases between. CDR1 is DFQATT, CDR2 SNEGSKA, per germline (reference sequence). This CDR3 has 15 amino acids. CDR3 loop: CSARGGYANTGELFF. The CDR3 coding sequence is TGCAGTGCTAGAGGCGGGTACGCGAACACCGGGGAGCTGTTTTTT.

V is TRBV6-2 or TRBV6-3 and J is TRBJ1-6, with 7 bases lining up with TRBD1. The CDR3 has 14 residues. Trimming at V came to 5 bases and at J to 10 bases, leaving 8 bases not matched to a gene. The germline CDR1 and CDR2 sequences are MNHEY and SVGEGT. For the CDR3, the DNA is TGTGCCAGCAGTACAGGGGAAAGAGGGTCACCCCTCCACTTT. Protein product: CASSTGERGSPLHF.

This chain uses TRBV29-1 with TRBJ2-3; possible D gene TRBD2, 6 bases. CDR1 is SQVTM, CDR2 ANQGSEA, per germline. The length of the CDR3 is 15 residues. V gave up 8 bases and J gave up 3 bases, with 21 bases separating them. The CDR3 reads CSTEPSLAATDTQYF. The CDR3 nucleotides are TGCAGCACCGAACCTAGCTTAGCGGCTACAGATACGCAGTATTTT.

The chain uses TRBV7-6 and TRBJ2-7, with unresolved D. The CDR3 loop spans 13 amino acids. Between the trimmed V and J ends, which lost 3 bases and 3 bases, there was a span of 9 bases. Germline V gene lookup returns CDR1 SGHVS and CDR2 FNYEAQ. In DNA, the CDR3 is TGTGCCAGCAGCTTGTTCCAGGACTACGAGCAGTACTTC. This translates into CASSLFQDYEQYF.

V and J are TRBV7-9 and TRBJ1-6; D unresolved. CDR3 length: 15 residues. CDR1 and CDR2 from the germline V gene are SEHNR and FQNEAQ (reference sequence). Trimming took off 3 bases at V and 6 bases at J, with 12 bases between the two ends. The CDR3 protein is CASSFSGLFNSPLHF. CDR3 DNA sequence: TGTGCCAGCAGCTTTTCCGGACTGTTTAATTCACCCCTCCACTTT.

CDR3: CSAATGGTDTQYF. DNA of the CDR3: TGCAGTGCAGCGACAGGGGGCACAGATACGCAGTATTTT. The chain links TRBV20-1 to TRBJ2-3, with 8 bases that match TRBD1. V shed 6 bases and J 1 base; nucleotides not matched to a gene: 3. CDR1 DFQATT and CDR2 SNEGSKA come from the germline V gene (reference sequence). The CDR3 runs to 13 residues.

V and J are TRBV6-2 or TRBV6-3 and TRBJ2-7; the match to TRBD2 covers 8 bases. The V and J ends lost 0 bases and 4 bases, in that order; junction bases with no gene match: 11. This CDR3 region has 17 residues. The germline V gene has CDR1 MNHEY and CDR2 SVGEGT. The CDR3 region has the DNA TGTGCCAGCAGTTACTCGATCACCGGGAGGGCTTCGTACGAGCAGTACTTC. Its protein is CASSYSITGRASYEQYF.

The rearrangement links TRBV20-1 to TRBJ1-5; no firm D call. Germline CDR1 reads DFQATT; CDR2 reads SNEGSKA (reference sequence). The V end was cut by 0 bases, the J end by 1 base, with 13 bases between. The CDR3 runs 16 residues. The CDR3 DNA follows: TGCAGTGCTAGAGATCGGCCGGTGCTCAGCAATCAGCCCCAGCATTTT. Translation: CSARDRPVLSNQPQHF.

The chain recombines TRBV20-1 with TRBJ2-3; TRBD1 matches at 9 bases. The CDR3 extends over 15 amino acids. The trim removed 6 bases at V and 3 bases at J, leaving 10 bases unmatched. The V gene's germline CDR1 is DFQATT and CDR2 SNEGSKA (reference sequence). CDR3 in amino acids: CSANSGTGRTDTQYF. In DNA form, the CDR3 reads TGCAGTGCAAATTCCGGGACAGGGAGGACAGATACGCAGTATTTT.

The rearrangement joins TRBV6-1 to TRBJ2-1; 12 bases agree with TRBD2. This CDR3 region has 15 residues. Trimming cost V 7 bases and J 7 bases; bases outside gene matches: 8. Germline-derived CDR1 and CDR2 are MNHNS and SASEGT. CDR3 in amino acids: CASMLGTSGSNEQFF. The CDR3 region has the DNA TGTGCCAGCATGCTAGGGACTAGCGGGTCTAATGAGCAGTTCTTC.

This clonotype came up a few times. The junction departs from the called germline gene at one end, perhaps through a read error. The rearrangement uses TRBV24-1 and TRBJ2-1; D gene uncertain. The germline CDR1 and CDR2 sequences are KGHDR and SFDVKD. This CDR3 spans 12 amino acids. This chain's CDR3 is CATSDFGSPQFF. The CDR3 coding sequence is TGTGCCACCAGTGATTTTGGCTCCCCCCAGTTTTTC.

The CDR3 nucleotides are TGTGCCAGCACCTTACAGGTAGGGCTGGGCGAGCAGTACTTC. Translated, it gives CASTLQVGLGEQYF. The J gene is TRBJ2-7, the V gene TRBV27; TRBD1 might be the D (5 bases). The germline CDR1 and CDR2 sequences are MNHEY and SMNVEV (reference sequence). The CDR3 runs to 14 residues. The V gene lost 7 bases and the J gene lost 6 bases, with 19 bases spanning the gap.

A remark on this clonotype: Relative to the germline gene, one junction end is altered; a read error may explain this. CDR3 amino acids: CASTELVGPGSLEQFF. In DNA, the CDR3 is TGTGCCAGCACTGAACTTGTGGGACCGGGATCACTTGAGCAGTTCTTC. The rearrangement uses TRBV25-1 and TRBJ2-1; the D gene could be TRBD1 or TRBD2 (5 bases each). Germline CDR1 reads MGHDK; CDR2 reads SYGVNS. This CDR3 has 16 residues.

This rearrangement joins TRBV28 to TRBJ2-2, with D uncertain. V lost 5 bases and J lost 2, with 6 bases in between. CDR3 length: 13 amino acids. Germline lookup yields CDR1 MDHEN and CDR2 SYDVKM. The CDR3, as DNA: TGTGCCAGCAGTCAAACTAACACCGGGGAGCTGTTTTTT. Its translation is CASSQTNTGELFF.

This clonotype has just a few counts. The chain employs TRBV6-4 and TRBJ2-7; D gene ambiguous. The germline V gene has CDR1 MRHNA and CDR2 SNTAGT. This CDR3 spans 11 amino acids. Between the trimmed V and J ends, which lost 5 bases and 3 bases, there was a span of 5 bases. CDR3 amino acids: CASSNSYEQYF. CDR3 sequence (DNA): TGTGCCAGCAGTAACAGCTACGAGCAGTACTTC.

This clonotype came up a few times. J is TRBJ2-5 and V is TRBV29-1; D is unclear. Germline CDR1 SQVTM, CDR2 ANQGSEA. Trimming cost V 6 bases and J 1 base, with 9 bases left between them. CDR3 length: 12 residues. The CDR3 coding sequence is TGCAGCGTGAGGATGGGCCAAGAGACCCAGTACTTC. This sequence encodes CSVRMGQETQYF.

This sequence joins TRBV7-2 and TRBJ2-3; unclear D gene. CDR3 length equals 12 residues. Germline CDR1 reads SGHTA; CDR2 reads FQGNSA. V was clipped by 2 bases and J by 6 bases, with 6 bases between them. The CDR3 sequence is CASSLTGDTQYF. CDR3 nucleotide sequence: TGTGCCAGCAGCTTAACTGGGGATACGCAGTATTTT.

This sequence joins TRBV10-2 and TRBJ1-6; tentatively, D is TRBD1 (5 bases). V was shortened by 8 bases and J by 7 bases, with 15 bases between the two germline ends. The germline CDR1 and CDR2 sequences are WSHSY and SAAADI. The CDR3 runs 14 residues. The CDR3 DNA sequence: TGCGCCAGCCGCACCGGGGCGGTCAATTCACCCCTCCACTTT. Protein sequence: CASRTGAVNSPLHF.

On this clonotype itself: A junction boundary mismatches the germline segment, possibly from a read error. The V call is TRBV7-7, the J call TRBJ2-5; weak D call: TRBD1 (6 bases). There are 14 residues in the CDR3. Germline-derived CDR1 and CDR2 are SSHAT and FNYEAQ (reference sequence). Written as DNA, the CDR3 is TGTGCTAGCAGCCCTAGGGGGTTGCGGGAGACCCAGTACTTC. This codes for CASSPRGLRETQYF.